One sample yielded the 18 T cell receptor beta chains listed below, sequenced in a study of blood T cell repertoires in COVID-19. Sequenced by immunoSEQ multiplex PCR; TCRdb stores in-frame clones only, minus some. The data show approximately 110,000 clones, approximately 89% seen once. Input material: peripheral blood. These receptors came from a woman aged 60-75 years with COVID-19, enrolled during active disease.

The chain recombines TRBV7-2 with TRBJ1-5; the match to TRBD1 covers 8 bases. The CDR3 loop spans 15 amino acids. V gave up 1 base and J gave up 4 bases; unmatched junction bases: 3. Germline V CDR1 and CDR2: SGHTA, FQGNSA. The CDR3 region is CASSLGRTGNQPQHF. The DNA for the CDR3 is TGTGCCAGCAGCTTAGGTCGGACAGGGAATCAGCCCCAGCATTTT.

The chain links TRBV5-5 to TRBJ2-1; 9 bases agree with TRBD2. J was trimmed by 5 bases and V by 0 bases; bases with no gene match: 3. Germline CDR1 is SGHKS and CDR2 is YYEKEE (reference sequence). The CDR3 is 15 residues long. DNA of the CDR3: TGTGCCAGCAGCTTGGGACTAGCGGATGACAATGAGCAGTTCTTC. Translating it yields CASSLGLADDNEQFF.

A single count supports this clone. The chain has TRBV19 and TRBJ1-5; 9 bases are shared with TRBD1. There are 17 residues in the CDR3. CDR1 and CDR2 from the germline V gene are LNHDA and SQIVND (reference sequence). Losses at the gene ends were 4 bases for V and 0 bases for J; bases not matched to a gene: 7. CDR3 sequence reads: CASSTYGTGTSNQPQHF. Written as DNA, the CDR3 is TGTGCCAGTAGTACGTACGGGACAGGGACTAGCAATCAGCCCCAGCATTTT.

This chain joins TRBV18 and TRBJ1-1, with a tentative D call TRBD1 (5 bases). The V and J ends lost 6 bases and 8 bases respectively, with 13 bases between them. CDR3 length: 12 residues. CDR1 is KGHSH, CDR2 LQKENI, per germline. The CDR3 sequence: CASSLPRQEAFF. DNA of the CDR3: TGTGCCAGCTCCCTACCCCGACAGGAAGCTTTCTTT.

The chain combines TRBV7-9 with TRBJ1-2; D is unresolved. The CDR3 is 18 amino acids. Trimming removed 1 base at V and 3 bases at J, with 21 bases between. Germline values: CDR1 SEHNR, CDR2 FQNEAQ (reference sequence). CDR3 region: CASSLDHRGTVPHYGYTF. The CDR3 DNA sequence: TGTGCCAGCAGCTTAGATCACCGTGGTACAGTTCCACACTATGGCTACACCTTC.

CDR3 loop: CASSYSKGAGEKLFF. The CDR3 nucleotides read TGTGCCAGCAGTTACTCGAAGGGGGCAGGTGAAAAACTGTTTTTT. The V and J genes are TRBV6-5 and TRBJ1-4, with 7 positions matching TRBD1. Germline-derived CDR1 and CDR2 are MNHEY and SVGAGI. V was clipped by 0 bases and J by 7 bases; unmatched bases: 5. The CDR3 has 15 residues.

The chain uses TRBV7-9 and TRBJ2-2; TRBD2 aligns across 9 bases. Germline V lookup: CDR1 SEHNR, CDR2 FQNEAQ (reference sequence). The CDR3 is made up of 17 amino acids. V dropped 4 bases and J dropped 5; count of bases not matched to a gene: 11. In DNA form, the CDR3 reads TGTGCCAGCAGCTCCCGACCGGCGGGGGGGCGTACCGGGGAGCTGTTTTTT. As protein: CASSSRPAGGRTGELFF.

The chain uses TRBV6-1 and TRBJ1-2; D perhaps matches TRBD1 (5 bases). Looked up from germline, CDR1 is MNHNS and CDR2 is SASEGT. Trimming removed 5 bases at V and 1 base at J, with 11 bases between. The length of the CDR3 is 14 residues. CDR3 nucleotides: TGTGCCAGCAGTTATGACAGTTATAACTATGGCTACACCTTC. Translated, it gives CASSYDSYNYGYTF.

On this clone itself: Relative to the germline gene, one junction end is altered; a read error may explain this. This sample includes further DNA sequences coding for the same CDR3. V is TRBV12-5 and J is TRBJ2-5; D may match TRBD1 or TRBD2 (6 bases each). In germline, CDR1 is LGHNT, CDR2 FRNRAP. The CDR3 totals 17 residues. CDR3 loop: CARGLGGTGGEQETQYF. In nucleotides, the CDR3 is TGTGCTAGGGGTTTGGGGGGCACCGGAGGGGAACAAGAGACCCAGTACTTC.

The genes are TRBV7-9 and TRBJ2-7, with TRBD1 matching over 7 bases. The CDR3 has 13 amino acids. Germline V gene sequence: CDR1 SEHNR, CDR2 FQNEAQ (reference sequence). The junction had 5 bases not matched to a gene; V was cut back by 5 bases and J by 4 bases. This CDR3 is CASSTGTVYEQYF. In DNA form, the CDR3 reads TGTGCCAGCAGCACCGGGACAGTTTACGAGCAGTACTTC.

V is TRBV24-1 and J is TRBJ2-1; 15 bases map to TRBD2. The V gene's germline CDR1 is KGHDR and CDR2 SFDVKD. The CDR3 loop spans 17 amino acids. Unmatched junction bases numbered 5, after V lost 0 bases and J lost 9 bases. DNA for the CDR3: TGTGCCACCAGTGATTTGCCTTGGACTAGCGGGGGGGCTGAGCAGTTCTTC. Translated: CATSDLPWTSGGAEQFF.

The DNA for the CDR3 is TGTGCCAGCAGCTCCGGGTCCTACGAGCAGTACTTC. Encoded protein: CASSSGSYEQYF. The chain is built from TRBV6-2 or TRBV6-3 and TRBJ2-7; D is undetermined. Germline V CDR1 and CDR2: MNHEY, SVGEGT. The germline V and J ends were trimmed by 6 bases and 1 base, with 7 bases remaining between them. This CDR3 is built from 12 residues.

This chain links TRBV6-2 or TRBV6-3 with TRBJ2-5; no definite D call. V gave up 2 bases and J gave up 5 bases, with 9 bases separating them. The CDR3 runs 13 residues. Germline loops: CDR1 MNHEY, CDR2 SVGEGT. CDR3 residues: CASSYGVIETQYF. DNA for the CDR3: TGTGCCAGCAGTTACGGAGTAATCGAGACCCAGTACTTC.

The V gene is TRBV7-9, the J gene TRBJ1-2, with 9 bases lining up with TRBD1. J gave up 3 bases and V 0 bases, and 5 bases lay outside the gene matches. CDR1 and CDR2 (germline): SEHNR, FQNEAQ (reference sequence). The CDR3 spans 16 residues. The CDR3 reads CASSLANRDRDYGYTF. The CDR3 DNA reads TGTGCCAGCAGCTTAGCGAACCGGGACAGGGACTATGGCTACACCTTC.

The rearrangement joins TRBV7-5 to TRBJ2-1; the table's D call of TRBD2 was not tested on the DNA. TRBV7-5 counts as a pseudogene. This CDR3 spans 13 amino acids. The CDR3 here is CVRSFPGLFEQFF. The CDR3, as DNA: TGTGTCAGAAGCTTTCCGGGACTATTTGAGCAGTTCTTC.

This chain links TRBV11-3 with TRBJ2-5; TRBD2 matches 8 bases. The CDR3 covers 16 residues. From germline, CDR1 is SGHNT and CDR2 YENEEA. The trim removed 4 bases at V and 3 bases at J, leaving 10 bases unmatched. The CDR3, as DNA: TGTGCCAGCAGCTCGAAGCGGGGGCTGGAAGAAGAGACCCAGTACTTC. It yields the protein CASSSKRGLEEETQYF.

V usage is TRBV5-1 and J usage is TRBJ2-7; 14 nucleotides agree with TRBD2. Trimming at V came to 3 bases and at J to 1 base, leaving 9 bases not matched to a gene. The V gene's germline CDR1 is SGHRS and CDR2 YFSETQ. This CDR3 comprises 18 residues. This CDR3 reads CASSWTSGGRLDSYEQYF. The CDR3 DNA sequence: TGCGCCAGCAGCTGGACTAGCGGGGGGCGACTAGATTCCTACGAGCAGTACTTC.

This sequence joins TRBV2 and TRBJ2-7; 11 positions match TRBD2. This CDR3 is built from 14 residues. Per the germline V gene, CDR1 is SNHLY and CDR2 is FYNNEI. The junction had 2 bases not matched to a gene; V was cut back by 4 bases and J by 3 bases. The CDR3 region is CASSALAGDYEQYF. The CDR3 DNA follows: TGTGCCAGCAGTGCACTAGCGGGGGACTACGAGCAGTACTTC.